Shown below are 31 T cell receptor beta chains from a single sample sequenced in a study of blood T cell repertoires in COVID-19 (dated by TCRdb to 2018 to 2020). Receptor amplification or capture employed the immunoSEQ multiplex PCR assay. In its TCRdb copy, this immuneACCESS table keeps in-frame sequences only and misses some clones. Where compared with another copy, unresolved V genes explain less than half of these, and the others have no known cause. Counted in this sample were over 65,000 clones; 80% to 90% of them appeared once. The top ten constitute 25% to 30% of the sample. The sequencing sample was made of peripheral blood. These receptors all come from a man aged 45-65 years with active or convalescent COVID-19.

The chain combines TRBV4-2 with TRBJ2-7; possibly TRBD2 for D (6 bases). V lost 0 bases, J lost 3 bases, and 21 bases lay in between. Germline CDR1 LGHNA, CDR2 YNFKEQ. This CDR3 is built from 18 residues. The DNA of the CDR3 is TGTGCCAGCAGCCAAGATCGACGGGTCGGGAGAGGATTCTACGAGCAGTACTTC. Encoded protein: CASSQDRRVGRGFYEQYF.

CDR3 loop: CASSDQGQPQHF. CDR3 in DNA: TGTGCCAGCAGTGACCAGGGCCAGCCCCAGCATTTT. The V call is TRBV25-1, the J call TRBJ1-5; TRBD1 might be the D (5 bases). Germline-derived CDR1 and CDR2 are MGHDK and SYGVNS. The CDR3 is made up of 12 amino acids. The germline V and J ends were trimmed by 3 bases and 7 bases, with 7 bases remaining between them.

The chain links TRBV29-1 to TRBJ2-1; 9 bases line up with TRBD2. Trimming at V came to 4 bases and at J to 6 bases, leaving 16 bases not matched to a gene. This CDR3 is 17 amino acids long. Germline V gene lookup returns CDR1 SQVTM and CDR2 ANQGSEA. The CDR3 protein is CSVVTLWRSGRTNEQFF. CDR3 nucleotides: TGCAGCGTTGTAACCCTATGGCGAAGCGGGAGGACCAATGAGCAGTTCTTC.

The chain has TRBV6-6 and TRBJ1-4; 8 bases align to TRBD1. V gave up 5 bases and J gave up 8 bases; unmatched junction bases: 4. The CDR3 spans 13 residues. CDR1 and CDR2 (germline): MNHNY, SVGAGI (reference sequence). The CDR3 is CASSEDRVEKLFF. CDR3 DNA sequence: TGTGCCAGCAGTGAGGACAGGGTCGAAAAACTGTTTTTT.

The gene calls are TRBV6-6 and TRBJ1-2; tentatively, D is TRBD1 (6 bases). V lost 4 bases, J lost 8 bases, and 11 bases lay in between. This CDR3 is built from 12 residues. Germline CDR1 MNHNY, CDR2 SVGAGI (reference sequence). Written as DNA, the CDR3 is TGTGCCAGCAGTTCGACAGGTTACGGCTACACCTTC. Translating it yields CASSSTGYGYTF.

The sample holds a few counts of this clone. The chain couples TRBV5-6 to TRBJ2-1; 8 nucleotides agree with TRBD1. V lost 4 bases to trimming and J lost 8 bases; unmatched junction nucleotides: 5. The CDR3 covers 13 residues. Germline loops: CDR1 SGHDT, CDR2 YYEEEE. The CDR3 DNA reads TGTGCCAGCAGCATTCAGGGGGCGGATGAGCAGTTCTTC. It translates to CASSIQGADEQFF.

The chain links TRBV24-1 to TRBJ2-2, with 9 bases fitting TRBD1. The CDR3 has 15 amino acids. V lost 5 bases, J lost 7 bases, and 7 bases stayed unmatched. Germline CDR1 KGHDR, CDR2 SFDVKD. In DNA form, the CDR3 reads TGTGCCACCAGTGGTAATACAGGGGGCCACGGGGAGCTGTTTTTT. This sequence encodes CATSGNTGGHGELFF.

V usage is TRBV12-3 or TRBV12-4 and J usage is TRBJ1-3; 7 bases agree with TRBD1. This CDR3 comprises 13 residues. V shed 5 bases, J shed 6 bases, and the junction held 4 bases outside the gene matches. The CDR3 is CASSPGQKNTIYF. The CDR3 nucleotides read TGTGCCAGCAGTCCGGGACAGAAAAACACCATATATTTT.

This CDR3 is CAWDPRAGADTQYF. The CDR3 DNA reads TGTGCCTGGGACCCCAGGGCGGGGGCTGATACGCAGTATTTT. The chain couples TRBV30 to TRBJ2-3, with D possibly TRBD2 on 7 matching bases. Per the germline V gene, CDR1 is GTSNPN and CDR2 is SVGIG (reference sequence). Trimming left V 5 bases short and J 6 bases short, with 18 bases between. This CDR3 has 14 residues.

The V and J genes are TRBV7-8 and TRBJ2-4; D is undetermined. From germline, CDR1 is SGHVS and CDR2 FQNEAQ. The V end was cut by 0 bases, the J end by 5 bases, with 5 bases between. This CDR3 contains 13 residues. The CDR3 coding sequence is TGTGCCAGCAGCTTAGCTCCGGAAAACATTCAGTACTTC. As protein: CASSLAPENIQYF.

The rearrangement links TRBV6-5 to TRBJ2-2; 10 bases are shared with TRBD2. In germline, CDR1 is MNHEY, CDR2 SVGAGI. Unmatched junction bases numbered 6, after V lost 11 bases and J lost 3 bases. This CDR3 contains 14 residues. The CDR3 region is CAARLAGDTGELFF. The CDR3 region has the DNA TGTGCCGCACGGCTAGCGGGGGACACCGGGGAGCTGTTTTTT.

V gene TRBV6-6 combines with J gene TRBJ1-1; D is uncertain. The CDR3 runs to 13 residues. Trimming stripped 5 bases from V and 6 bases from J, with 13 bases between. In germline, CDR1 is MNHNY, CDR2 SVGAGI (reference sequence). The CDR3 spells CASSPKIRAEAFF. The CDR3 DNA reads TGTGCCAGCAGTCCAAAAATCCGGGCTGAAGCTTTCTTT.

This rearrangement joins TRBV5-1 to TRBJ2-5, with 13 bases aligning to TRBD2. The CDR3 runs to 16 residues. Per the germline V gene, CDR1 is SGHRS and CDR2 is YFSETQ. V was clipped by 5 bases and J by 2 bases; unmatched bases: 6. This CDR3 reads CASRIGTSGNQETQYF. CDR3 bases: TGCGCCAGCAGGATTGGGACTAGCGGGAATCAAGAGACCCAGTACTTC. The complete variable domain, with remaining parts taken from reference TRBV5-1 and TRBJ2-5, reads KAGVTQTPRYLIKTRGQQVTLSCSPISGHRSVSWYQQTPGQGLQFLFEYFSETQRNKGNFPGRFSGRQFSNSRSEMNVSTLELGDSALYLCASRIGTSGNQETQYFGPGTRLLVL.

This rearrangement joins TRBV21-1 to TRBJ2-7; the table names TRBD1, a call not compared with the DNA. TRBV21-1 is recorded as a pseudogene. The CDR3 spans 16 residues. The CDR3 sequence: CASSVRRDRATYEQYF. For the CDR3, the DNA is TGTGCCAGCAGCGTAAGGCGGGACAGGGCAACTTACGAGCAGTACTTC.

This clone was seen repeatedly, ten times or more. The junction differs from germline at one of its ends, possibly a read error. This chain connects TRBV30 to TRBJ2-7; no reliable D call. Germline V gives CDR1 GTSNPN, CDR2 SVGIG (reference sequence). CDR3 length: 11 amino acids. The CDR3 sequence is CAWSPSHEQYF. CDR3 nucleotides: TGTGCCTGGAGTCCCTCCCACGAGCAGTACTTC.

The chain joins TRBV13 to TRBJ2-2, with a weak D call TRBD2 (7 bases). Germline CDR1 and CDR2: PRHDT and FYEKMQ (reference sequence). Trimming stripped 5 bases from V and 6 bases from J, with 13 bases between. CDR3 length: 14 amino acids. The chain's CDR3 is CASSPGGRPGELFF. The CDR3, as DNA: TGTGCCAGCAGCCCCGGGGGGCGCCCCGGGGAGCTGTTTTTT.

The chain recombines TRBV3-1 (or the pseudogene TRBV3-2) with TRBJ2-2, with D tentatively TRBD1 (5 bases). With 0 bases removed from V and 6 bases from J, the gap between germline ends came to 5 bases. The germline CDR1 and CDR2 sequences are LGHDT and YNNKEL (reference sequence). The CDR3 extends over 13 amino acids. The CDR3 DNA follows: TGTGCCAGCAGCCAAGAGGGGCCCGGGGAGCTGTTTTTT. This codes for CASSQEGPGELFF.

The DNA of the CDR3 is TGTGCCAGCAGCCCCGCGGGCGGGGGGACCTACGAGCAGTACTTC. Protein sequence: CASSPAGGGTYEQYF. The chain joins TRBV4-2 to TRBJ2-7, with 8 positions matching TRBD2. Germline CDR1 and CDR2: LGHNA and YNFKEQ. V lost 4 bases, J lost 2 bases, and 7 bases stayed unmatched. CDR3 length equals 15 residues.

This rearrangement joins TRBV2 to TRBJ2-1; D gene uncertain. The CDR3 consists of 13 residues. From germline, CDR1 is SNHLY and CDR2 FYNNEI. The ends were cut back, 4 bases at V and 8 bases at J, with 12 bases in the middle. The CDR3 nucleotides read TGTGCCAGCAGTGTTTACAGTTTGGATGAGCAGTTCTTC. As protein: CASSVYSLDEQFF.

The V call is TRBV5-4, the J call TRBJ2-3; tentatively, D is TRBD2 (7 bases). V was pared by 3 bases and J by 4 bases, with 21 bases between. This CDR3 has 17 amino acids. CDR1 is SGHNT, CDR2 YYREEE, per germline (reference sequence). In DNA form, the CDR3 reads TGTGCCAGCAGCTGGCGCTATAGGGGGGCGGGGGCAGATACGCAGTATTTT. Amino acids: CASSWRYRGAGADTQYF.

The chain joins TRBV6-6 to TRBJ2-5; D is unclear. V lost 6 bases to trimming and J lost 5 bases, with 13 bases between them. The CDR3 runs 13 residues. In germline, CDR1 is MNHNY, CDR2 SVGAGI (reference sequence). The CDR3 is CASRPPQLETQYF. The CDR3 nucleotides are TGTGCCAGCAGACCACCCCAGTTGGAGACCCAGTACTTC.

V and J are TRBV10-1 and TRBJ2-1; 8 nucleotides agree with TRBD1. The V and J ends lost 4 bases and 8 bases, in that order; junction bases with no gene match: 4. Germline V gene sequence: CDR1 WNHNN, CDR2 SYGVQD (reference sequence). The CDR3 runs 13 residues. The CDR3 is CASSGRTGYEQFF. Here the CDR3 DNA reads TGCGCCAGCAGTGGAAGGACAGGGTATGAGCAGTTCTTC.

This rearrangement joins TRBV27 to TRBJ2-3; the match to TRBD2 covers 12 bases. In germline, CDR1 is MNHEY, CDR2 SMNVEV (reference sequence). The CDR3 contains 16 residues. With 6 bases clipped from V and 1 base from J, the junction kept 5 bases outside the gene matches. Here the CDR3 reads CASSILAGGRTDTQYF. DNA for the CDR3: TGTGCCAGCAGCATCCTAGCGGGAGGGCGCACAGATACGCAGTATTTT.

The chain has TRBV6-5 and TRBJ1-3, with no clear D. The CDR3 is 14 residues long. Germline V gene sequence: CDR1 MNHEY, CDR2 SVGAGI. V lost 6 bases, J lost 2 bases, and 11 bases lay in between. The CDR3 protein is CASSPPGTGNTIYF. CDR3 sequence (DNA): TGTGCCAGCAGCCCACCAGGAACTGGAAACACCATATATTTT.

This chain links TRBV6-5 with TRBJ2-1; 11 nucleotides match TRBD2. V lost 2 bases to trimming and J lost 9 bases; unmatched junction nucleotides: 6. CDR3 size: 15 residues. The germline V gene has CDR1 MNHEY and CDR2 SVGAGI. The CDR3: CASSYTASGRTEQFF. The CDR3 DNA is TGTGCCAGCAGTTACACGGCTAGCGGGAGGACTGAGCAGTTCTTC.

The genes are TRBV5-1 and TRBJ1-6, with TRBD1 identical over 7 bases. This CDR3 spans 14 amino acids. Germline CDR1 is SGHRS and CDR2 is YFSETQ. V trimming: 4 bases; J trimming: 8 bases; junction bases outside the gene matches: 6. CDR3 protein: CASSLRQGHSPLHF. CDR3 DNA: TGCGCCAGCAGCCTGCGACAGGGCCATTCACCCCTCCACTTT.

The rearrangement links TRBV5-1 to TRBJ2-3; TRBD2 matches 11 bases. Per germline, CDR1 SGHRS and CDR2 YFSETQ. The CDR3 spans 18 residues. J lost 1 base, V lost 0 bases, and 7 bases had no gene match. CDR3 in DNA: TGCGCCAGCAGCTTGGGCGGGGGGACTAGCGGCGGCACAGATACGCAGTATTTT. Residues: CASSLGGGTSGGTDTQYF.

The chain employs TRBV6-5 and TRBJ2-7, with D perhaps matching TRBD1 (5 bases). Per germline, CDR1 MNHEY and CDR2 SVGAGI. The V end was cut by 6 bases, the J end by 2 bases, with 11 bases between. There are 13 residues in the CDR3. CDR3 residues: CASRRDRAYEQYF. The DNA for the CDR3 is TGTGCCAGCAGAAGAGACAGAGCCTACGAGCAGTACTTC.

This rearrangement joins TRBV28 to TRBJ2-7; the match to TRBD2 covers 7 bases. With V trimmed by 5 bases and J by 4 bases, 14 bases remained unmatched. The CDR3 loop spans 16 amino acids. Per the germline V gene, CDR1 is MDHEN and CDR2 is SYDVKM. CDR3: CASSGPGLRRIYEQYF. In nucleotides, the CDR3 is TGTGCCAGCAGTGGCCCGGGACTAAGAAGAATTTACGAGCAGTACTTC.

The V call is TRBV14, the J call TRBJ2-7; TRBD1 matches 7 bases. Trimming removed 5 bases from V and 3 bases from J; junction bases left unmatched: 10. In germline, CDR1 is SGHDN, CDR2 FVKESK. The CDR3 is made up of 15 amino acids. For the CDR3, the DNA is TGTGCCAGCAGCGCAACCCATAACAGGGGCTACGAGCAGTACTTC. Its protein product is CASSATHNRGYEQYF. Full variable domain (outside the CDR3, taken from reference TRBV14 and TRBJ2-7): EAGVTQFPSHSVIEKGQTVTLRCDPISGHDNLYWYRRVMGKEIKFLLHFVKESKQDESGMPNNRFLAERTGGTYSTLKVQPAELEDSGVYFCASSATHNRGYEQYFGPGTRLTVT.

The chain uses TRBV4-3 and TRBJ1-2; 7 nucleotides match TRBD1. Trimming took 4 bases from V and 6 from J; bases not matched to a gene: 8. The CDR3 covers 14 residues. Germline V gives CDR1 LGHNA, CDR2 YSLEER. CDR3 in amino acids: CASSRPGQSHGYTF. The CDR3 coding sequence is TGCGCCAGCAGCCGTCCGGGACAGAGCCATGGCTACACCTTC.